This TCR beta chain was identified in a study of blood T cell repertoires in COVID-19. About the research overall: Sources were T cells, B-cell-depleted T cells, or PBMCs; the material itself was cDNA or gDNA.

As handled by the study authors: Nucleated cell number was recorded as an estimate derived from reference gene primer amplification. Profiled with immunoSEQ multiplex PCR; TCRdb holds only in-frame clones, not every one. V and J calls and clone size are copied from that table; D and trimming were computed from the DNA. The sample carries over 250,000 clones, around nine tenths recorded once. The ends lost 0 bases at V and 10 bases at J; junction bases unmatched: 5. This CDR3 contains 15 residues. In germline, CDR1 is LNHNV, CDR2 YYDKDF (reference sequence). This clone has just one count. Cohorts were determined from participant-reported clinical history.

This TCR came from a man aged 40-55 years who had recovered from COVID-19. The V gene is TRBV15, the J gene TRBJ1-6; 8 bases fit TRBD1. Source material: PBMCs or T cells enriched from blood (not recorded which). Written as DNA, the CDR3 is TGTGCCACCAGCAGAGATCAGGGGGCAGGGTCACCCCTCCACTTT. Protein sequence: CATSRDQGAGSPLHF.